The 30 T cell receptor beta chains given below trace back to one sample, sequenced in a study of blood T cell repertoires in COVID-19. Here immunoSEQ multiplex PCR was the method, and the copy in TCRdb shows in-frame clones only, minus some. The data show about 400,000 clones, around nine tenths seen once. Sequencing used PBMCs or T cells enriched from blood (not recorded which). The receptors here all came from a woman in her 30s with acute COVID-19.

This clone was seen a few times. J is TRBJ2-7 and V is TRBV6-1; D call uncertain. The CDR3 contains 12 residues. The germline gives CDR1 MNHNS, CDR2 SASEGT. The ends were cut back, 0 bases at V and 7 bases at J, with 7 bases in the middle. The CDR3 DNA reads as TGTGCCAGCAGTGAAGCCGTTCGGGAGCAGTACTTC. The encoded protein is CASSEAVREQYF.

The rearrangement joins TRBV7-2 to TRBJ1-1; tentatively, D is TRBD1 (6 bases). The germline V gene encodes CDR1 SGHTA and CDR2 FQGNSA. The CDR3 has 17 residues. V lost 7 bases to trimming and J lost 0 bases, with 21 bases between them. CDR3 amino acids: CASIPGGRVGMNTEAFF. CDR3 coding DNA: TGTGCCAGCATACCTGGGGGCAGGGTCGGAATGAACACTGAAGCTTTCTTT. The variable domain in full, completed from reference TRBV7-2 and TRBJ1-1, reads GAGVSQSPSNKVTEKGKDVELRCDPISGHTALYWYRQSLGQGLEFLIYFQGNSAPDKSGLPSDRFSAERTGGSVSTLTIQRTQQEDSAVYLCASIPGGRVGMNTEAFFGQGTRLTVV.

The V and J genes are TRBV27 and TRBJ1-3; D is possibly TRBD1 (6 bases). V dropped 1 base and J dropped 4 bases, with 14 bases sitting between them. This CDR3 is built from 16 residues. Germline values: CDR1 MNHEY, CDR2 SMNVEV (reference sequence). DNA of the CDR3: TGTGCCAGCAGTTTATTCTCCGGGACACCGGGAAACACCATATATTTT. Protein product: CASSLFSGTPGNTIYF.

This clone has only one observation. The chain is built from TRBV21-1 and TRBJ1-5. TRBV21-1 is a recognized pseudogene. The CDR3 totals 17 residues. This CDR3 is CASSKVGGAGSNQPQHF. In DNA form, the CDR3 reads TGTGCCAGCAGCAAAGTGGGGGGGGCGGGTAGCAATCAGCCCCAGCATTTT.

The chain carries TRBV10-3 and TRBJ2-1, with D unclear. Trimming took 4 bases from V and 1 from J, leaving 8 bases between them. The CDR3 is 14 residues long. Germline V CDR1 and CDR2: ENHRY, SYGVKD. The CDR3 spells CAISVQQSYNEQFF. DNA for the CDR3: TGTGCCATCAGTGTACAGCAGTCCTACAATGAGCAGTTCTTC.

This clone was detected only once. The CDR3 DNA is TGTGCCAGCTCACTACAGGGTCGGGCGAATCAGCCCCAGCATTTT. Its translation: CASSLQGRANQPQHF. V and J are TRBV18 and TRBJ1-5; maybe TRBD1 (6 bases). This CDR3 is built from 15 residues. From germline, CDR1 is KGHSH and CDR2 LQKENI. V was clipped by 4 bases and J by 4 bases, with 14 bases between them.

The chain combines TRBV4-1 with TRBJ1-1; no clear D. Germline V CDR1 and CDR2: MGHRA, YSYEKL. The CDR3 is 15 amino acids. V was pared by 0 bases and J by 6 bases, with 14 bases between. CDR3 bases: TGCGCCAGCAGCCAAGATCCCGTAGGGAGGGCTGAAGCTTTCTTT. Encoded protein: CASSQDPVGRAEAFF.

The J gene is TRBJ2-6, the V gene TRBV9; weak D call: TRBD1 (6 bases). The length of the CDR3 is 17 residues. CDR1 and CDR2 (germline): SGDLS, YYNGEE. Trimming stripped 0 bases from V and 1 base from J, with 11 bases between. The CDR3 region is CASSVALTGSGANVLTF. The CDR3, as DNA: TGTGCCAGCAGCGTAGCCCTTACAGGGTCTGGGGCCAACGTCCTGACTTTC.

The chain couples TRBV24-1 to TRBJ2-1, with D possibly TRBD1 on 5 matching bases. The CDR3 has 14 residues. With 0 bases removed from V and 6 bases from J, the gap between germline ends came to 8 bases. CDR1 and CDR2 from the germline V gene are KGHDR and SFDVKD. CDR3 DNA sequence: TGTGCCACCAGTGATTTGACAGGTCTCAATGAGCAGTTCTTC. This gives the protein CATSDLTGLNEQFF.

This clone was observed a single time. V is TRBV10-2 and J is TRBJ2-3; 7 positions agree with TRBD2. Unmatched junction bases numbered 6, after V lost 2 bases and J lost 4 bases. Germline CDR1 is WSHSY and CDR2 is SAAADI. There are 15 residues in the CDR3. The CDR3 sequence: CASSEGLVVPDTQYF. The CDR3, as DNA: TGCGCCAGCAGTGAGGGACTAGTTGTTCCAGATACGCAGTATTTT.

This clone appeared once. The chain uses TRBV2 and TRBJ2-7, with 9 positions matching TRBD1. The CDR3 length is 15 residues. Trimming at V came to 0 bases and at J to 5 bases, leaving 5 bases not matched to a gene. The germline CDR1 and CDR2 sequences are SNHLY and FYNNEI. The CDR3 DNA follows: TGTGCCAGCAGTGAAGCGAAACAGGGGGCACACGAGCAGTACTTC. Its translation: CASSEAKQGAHEQYF. Drawing the rest from reference TRBV2 and TRBJ2-7, the complete variable domain is EPEVTQTPSHQVTQMGQEVILRCVPISNHLYFYWYRQILGQKVEFLVSFYNNEISEKSEIFDDQFSVERPDGSNFTLKIRSTKLEDSAMYFCASSEAKQGAHEQYFGPGTRLTVT.

J is TRBJ1-1 and V is TRBV5-1, with D maybe TRBD1 (6 bases). CDR3 length equals 14 residues. Germline values: CDR1 SGHRS, CDR2 YFSETQ. Trimming shortened V by 4 bases and J by 0 bases, and 10 bases separated the two germline ends. The CDR3 coding sequence is TGCGCCAGCAGCCACACAGGGATGAACACTGAAGCTTTCTTT. This codes for CASSHTGMNTEAFF. Based on the CDR3 plus reference TRBV5-1 and TRBJ1-1, the full variable domain is KAGVTQTPRYLIKTRGQQVTLSCSPISGHRSVSWYQQTPGQGLQFLFEYFSETQRNKGNFPGRFSGRQFSNSRSEMNVSTLELGDSALYLCASSHTGMNTEAFFGQGTRLTVV.

This chain uses TRBV14 with TRBJ2-7, with 8 bases fitting TRBD1. The germline gives CDR1 SGHDN, CDR2 FVKESK. The CDR3 consists of 15 residues. V dropped 4 bases and J dropped 2; count of bases not matched to a gene: 7. This CDR3 reads CASSLGTGSTYEQYF. Here the CDR3 DNA reads TGTGCCAGCAGCCTAGGGACAGGTTCCACCTACGAGCAGTACTTC.

The chain carries TRBV5-1 and TRBJ1-2, with a tentative D call TRBD1 (6 bases). The CDR3 runs to 14 residues. Trimming stripped 0 bases from V and 4 bases from J, with 10 bases between. The germline gives CDR1 SGHRS, CDR2 YFSETQ. DNA for the CDR3: TGCGCCAGCAGCTTGGTTGGGGGCAGCTATGGCTACACCTTC. Its translation: CASSLVGGSYGYTF.

This chain links TRBV14 with TRBJ1-1, with 7 positions matching TRBD1. This CDR3 has 16 amino acids. V trimming: 2 bases; J trimming: 5 bases; junction bases outside the gene matches: 11. Germline lookup yields CDR1 SGHDN and CDR2 FVKESK. The CDR3 sequence is CASSQNRGRGSTEAFF. The CDR3 nucleotides are TGTGCCAGCAGCCAAAACAGGGGCAGGGGTAGTACTGAAGCTTTCTTT.

Details on this clone: This sample also contains other DNA sequences that code for the same CDR3. The genes are TRBV5-1 and TRBJ2-1, with 7 bases matching TRBD1. Trimming took 0 bases from V and 4 from J; bases not matched to a gene: 4. Germline values: CDR1 SGHRS, CDR2 YFSETQ. CDR3 length equals 15 residues. The CDR3 reads CASSLGQGSYNEQFF. Here the CDR3 DNA reads TGCGCCAGCAGCTTGGGACAGGGCAGTTACAATGAGCAGTTCTTC.

The gene calls are TRBV7-8 and TRBJ1-1; TRBD1 matches at 8 bases. Germline V gene sequence: CDR1 SGHVS, CDR2 FQNEAQ. The V segment lost 5 bases and the J segment 2 bases; nucleotides outside the gene matches: 7. CDR3 length: 15 amino acids. CDR3 loop: CASSLGTGINTEAFF. CDR3 DNA sequence: TGTGCCAGCAGCCTAGGGACAGGAATAAACACTGAAGCTTTCTTT.

This clone appeared a single time. The chain employs TRBV4-1 and TRBJ1-1, with TRBD1 matching 11 bases. The CDR3 is 13 residues long. CDR1 and CDR2 (germline): MGHRA, YSYEKL. The V gene end was trimmed by 1 base and the J gene end by 10 bases; junction bases not matched to a gene: 2. For the CDR3, the DNA is TGCGCCAGCAGCCAAGGGGGGACAGGGGGAGCTTTCTTT. It translates to CASSQGGTGGAFF.

V usage is TRBV9 and J usage is TRBJ1-6, with D tentatively TRBD1 (5 bases). Trimming removed 8 bases from V and 3 bases from J, with 6 bases in between. The CDR3 spans 12 residues. Germline V gene lookup returns CDR1 SGDLS and CDR2 YYNGEE. CDR3 bases: TGTGCCAGTCAGGGCTATAATTCACCCCTCCACTTT. It is translated as CASQGYNSPLHF.

The V gene is TRBV5-5, the J gene TRBJ2-3; 10 bases agree with TRBD2. Germline CDR1 is SGHKS and CDR2 is YYEKEE (reference sequence). V trimming: 5 bases; J trimming: 2 bases; junction bases outside the gene matches: 14. This CDR3 is built from 18 residues. The CDR3 nucleotides are TGTGCCAGCAGACGTCAGGCCATACTAGCGGGGTTCACAGATACGCAGTATTTT. Encoded protein: CASRRQAILAGFTDTQYF.

A single count supports this clone. Other DNA sequences of this sample code for an identical CDR3. The chain employs TRBV9 and TRBJ2-1; tentative D call: TRBD2 (5 bases). The CDR3 runs to 11 residues. Germline lookup yields CDR1 SGDLS and CDR2 YYNGEE. With 3 bases removed from V and 7 bases from J, the gap between germline ends came to 5 bases. The CDR3 DNA is TGTGCCAGCAGCGGGGAGAATGAGCAGTTCTTC. It specifies CASSGENEQFF.

The chain recombines TRBV30 with TRBJ1-4; possible D gene TRBD1, 5 bases. Between the trimmed V and J ends, which lost 5 bases and 5 bases, there was a span of 12 bases. The CDR3 totals 13 residues. CDR1 GTSNPN and CDR2 SVGIG come from the germline V gene (reference sequence). The chain's CDR3 is CAWQQGGNEKLFF. The CDR3 region has the DNA TGTGCCTGGCAGCAGGGTGGGAATGAAAAACTGTTTTTT.

The chain employs TRBV7-2 and TRBJ2-7; 14 nucleotides align to TRBD2. The CDR3 has 16 amino acids. Germline CDR1 reads SGHTA; CDR2 reads FQGNSA. V gave up 0 bases and J gave up 7 bases; unmatched junction bases: 5. The DNA for the CDR3 is TGTGCCAGCAGCTTAGCTCTGGGACTAGCGGGAGTTGAGCAGTACTTC. This codes for CASSLALGLAGVEQYF.

The genes are TRBV30 and TRBJ1-1; 7 bases are a match to TRBD1. The germline V gene has CDR1 GTSNPN and CDR2 SVGIG (reference sequence). The CDR3 is made up of 14 amino acids. In DNA, the CDR3 is TGTGCATCAGGGACAGACTCCATGAACACTGAAGCTTTCTTT. Translation gives CASGTDSMNTEAFF.

The CDR3 here is CASGTPGGFYEQYF. The DNA of the CDR3 is TGTGCCAGCGGGACTCCAGGGGGATTCTACGAGCAGTACTTC. The chain employs TRBV28 and TRBJ2-7, with a tentative D call TRBD1 (7 bases). Germline-derived CDR1 and CDR2 are MDHEN and SYDVKM. The V end lost 8 bases, the J end lost 3 bases, and 17 bases lay between the germline ends. This CDR3 comprises 14 residues.

The chain recombines TRBV10-3 with TRBJ2-2; TRBD1 agrees at 7 bases. The V gene's germline CDR1 is ENHRY and CDR2 SYGVKD. V was clipped by 5 bases and J by 0 bases; unmatched bases: 9. The CDR3 has 17 amino acids. CDR3 nucleotide sequence: TGTGCCATCAGTTATCCCTCGGGACAGACGAACACCGGGGAGCTGTTTTTT. Protein product: CAISYPSGQTNTGELFF.

V gene TRBV27 combines with J gene TRBJ1-2; D might be TRBD1 (6 bases). V was shortened by 6 bases and J by 4 bases, with 18 bases between the two germline ends. The CDR3 extends over 15 amino acids. Germline V gene data show CDR1 as MNHEY and CDR2 as SMNVEV (reference sequence). The CDR3: CASSPLPDRLYGYTF. CDR3 bases: TGTGCCAGCAGCCCGTTACCTGACAGGCTCTATGGCTACACCTTC.

V usage is TRBV21-1 and J usage is TRBJ2-2; the table's D call TRBD2 went unverified against the DNA. TRBV21-1 has pseudogene status. The CDR3 consists of 16 residues. The DNA of the CDR3 is TGTGCCAGCAGAAAAGAACGGGGGGCTGGGACCGGGGAGCTGTTTTTT. As protein: CASRKERGAGTGELFF.

The chain has TRBV27 and TRBJ2-1; the match to TRBD1 covers 8 bases. The germline CDR1 and CDR2 sequences are MNHEY and SMNVEV (reference sequence). The CDR3 runs 16 residues. V trimming: 6 bases; J trimming: 7 bases; junction bases outside the gene matches: 14. The CDR3 DNA follows: TGTGCCAGCAGCCCTGCAGACAGGGGCCGGTGGAATGAGCAGTTCTTC. It specifies CASSPADRGRWNEQFF.

This chain links TRBV30 with TRBJ2-3; D unclear. CDR1 is GTSNPN, CDR2 SVGIG, per germline (reference sequence). This CDR3 comprises 11 residues. With 3 bases removed from V and 3 bases from J, the gap between germline ends came to 4 bases. The CDR3 DNA sequence: TGTGCCTGGAGCTTTACAGATACGCAGTATTTT. Encoded protein: CAWSFTDTQYF.